The 15 T cell receptor beta chains in this list originate from one sample, sequenced in a study of blood T cell repertoires in COVID-19. This table comes from immunoSEQ multiplex PCR, and its TCRdb copy is limited to in-frame clones, with some not included. The sample lists roughly 190,000 clones; roughly 87% were seen once. Sequencing used PBMCs or T cells enriched from blood (not recorded which). The receptors were gathered from a woman aged 25 to 39 who had recovered from COVID-19.

This chain links TRBV6-5 with TRBJ1-1; TRBD1 might be the D (5 bases). The length of the CDR3 is 13 residues. V lost 6 bases and J 1 base, leaving 9 bases between the germline ends. From germline, CDR1 is MNHEY and CDR2 SVGAGI. In DNA form, the CDR3 reads TGTGCCAGCAGAAATCAGGGGAACACTGAAGCTTTCTTT. Protein: CASRNQGNTEAFF.

V is TRBV2 and J is TRBJ1-2; D unresolved. In germline, CDR1 is SNHLY, CDR2 FYNNEI. The CDR3 contains 14 residues. The germline V and J ends were trimmed by 3 bases and 3 bases, with 11 bases remaining between them. CDR3: CASSELRRYYGYTF. The DNA of the CDR3 is TGTGCCAGCAGTGAGCTCAGGAGGTACTATGGCTACACCTTC.

The chain employs TRBV3-1 (or the pseudogene TRBV3-2) and TRBJ1-1; D unclear. The CDR3 is 15 amino acids. Germline V CDR1 and CDR2: LGHDT, YNNKEL (reference sequence). V dropped 1 base and J dropped 2 bases, with 11 bases sitting between them. The chain's CDR3 is CASSQGVAGNTEAFF. The CDR3 nucleotides read TGTGCCAGCAGCCAAGGTGTAGCCGGAAACACTGAAGCTTTCTTT.

The V gene is TRBV21-1, the J gene TRBJ1-3; TRBD1 reflects the table's D call only, with no check against the DNA. TRBV21-1 is described as a pseudogene. There are 21 residues in the CDR3. The CDR3 sequence: CASSKERTYRGRENSGNTIYF. CDR3 bases: TGTGCCAGCAGCAAAGAGCGTACGTACAGGGGGCGGGAGAACTCTGGAAACACCATATATTTT.

The J gene is TRBJ1-2, the V gene TRBV19; D may be TRBD1 (5 bases). The CDR3 loop spans 18 amino acids. CDR1 LNHDA and CDR2 SQIVND come from the germline V gene (reference sequence). The V and J ends lost 6 bases and 3 bases respectively, with 26 bases between them. The CDR3 coding sequence is TGTGCCAGTAGGCCCAACTATCTCCTGCGGGACGGAGACTATGGCTACACCTTC. Translated: CASRPNYLLRDGDYGYTF.

V gene TRBV5-1 combines with J gene TRBJ2-1; TRBD2 matches at 11 bases. The ends lost 2 bases at V and 7 bases at J; junction bases unmatched: 5. Germline-derived CDR1 and CDR2 are SGHRS and YFSETQ. The CDR3 length is 15 residues. The CDR3 nucleotides read TGCGCCAGCAGCTTTACTAGCGGGAGTGTGAATGAGCAGTTCTTC. Translating gives CASSFTSGSVNEQFF.

The rearrangement uses TRBV15 and TRBJ2-7; a weak D match, TRBD2 (5 bases). The CDR3 is made up of 16 amino acids. Trimming took 3 bases from V and 1 from J, leaving 16 bases between them. The germline gives CDR1 LNHNV, CDR2 YYDKDF (reference sequence). CDR3 loop: CATSSFRELRSYEQYF. The CDR3 DNA reads as TGTGCCACCAGCAGCTTTAGGGAGCTTAGGTCCTACGAGCAGTACTTC.

The chain uses TRBV5-1 and TRBJ1-2, with 7 positions matching TRBD1. This CDR3 comprises 13 residues. The ends lost 4 bases at V and 8 bases at J; junction bases unmatched: 8. Germline V gene sequence: CDR1 SGHRS, CDR2 YFSETQ. The CDR3 here is CASSGWDSMGYTF. As DNA, the CDR3 is TGCGCCAGCAGCGGCTGGGACAGTATGGGCTACACCTTC.

This clone showed up just once. The CDR3 nucleotides are TGCGCCAGCAGCCAAGATGCGGGGGGGCTATTGAGCACAGATACGCAGTATTTT. Translated, it gives CASSQDAGGLLSTDTQYF. The rearrangement links TRBV4-3 to TRBJ2-3; 9 bases map to TRBD2. Germline V lookup: CDR1 LGHNA, CDR2 YSLEER. V dropped 0 bases and J dropped 0; count of bases not matched to a gene: 7. This CDR3 is built from 18 residues.

The rearrangement uses TRBV7-9 and TRBJ2-5; D might be TRBD1 (5 bases). Trimming shortened V by 0 bases and J by 3 bases, and 11 bases separated the two germline ends. The V gene's germline CDR1 is SEHNR and CDR2 FQNEAQ (reference sequence). The CDR3 is made up of 15 amino acids. CDR3 DNA sequence: TGTGCCAGCAGCTTAGCCACAGGAGAAAAAGAGACCCAGTACTTC. Protein product: CASSLATGEKETQYF.

The V gene is TRBV7-2, the J gene TRBJ1-6; 9 nucleotides agree with TRBD1. Germline V CDR1 and CDR2: SGHTA, FQGNSA. Trimming took 1 base from V and 10 from J; bases not matched to a gene: 8. CDR3 size: 16 residues. CDR3 in DNA: TGTGCCAGCAGCTTAGGGAAGGACAGGGGCCGGTCACCCCTCCACTTT. Its protein product is CASSLGKDRGRSPLHF.

This clone was found once. The rearrangement links TRBV24-1 to TRBJ1-6, with TRBD1 as a possible D gene (6 bases). This CDR3 is 13 amino acids long. Germline V gene sequence: CDR1 KGHDR, CDR2 SFDVKD. Trimming removed 5 bases from V and 13 bases from J, with 14 bases in between. CDR3 amino acids: CATSGPTGYPLHF. The CDR3 DNA reads as TGTGCCACCAGTGGCCCTACAGGGTATCCCCTCCACTTT.

The rearrangement links TRBV6-5 to TRBJ1-1, with a possible D match to TRBD1 (5 bases). The CDR3 is 13 amino acids. Trimming took 5 bases from V and 4 from J, leaving 11 bases between them. CDR1 and CDR2 (germline): MNHEY, SVGAGI. CDR3 loop: CASSPPGGTEAFF. Here the CDR3 DNA reads TGTGCCAGCAGTCCGCCGGGGGGCACTGAAGCTTTCTTT.

The CDR3 sequence: CASTRTGEAVNPAFF. CDR3 coding DNA: TGTGCCAGCACCCGGACAGGGGAGGCGGTGAATCCAGCTTTCTTT. The chain couples TRBV6-5 to TRBJ1-1; 9 nucleotides match TRBD1. The trim removed 7 bases at V and 10 bases at J, leaving 16 bases unmatched. The germline gives CDR1 MNHEY, CDR2 SVGAGI. The CDR3 runs to 15 residues.

The gene calls are TRBV9 and TRBJ2-2; 15 bases align to TRBD2. The V gene end was trimmed by 3 bases and the J gene end by 4 bases; junction bases not matched to a gene: 4. The germline V gene has CDR1 SGDLS and CDR2 YYNGEE. This CDR3 is built from 17 residues. For the CDR3, the DNA is TGTGCCAGCAGCGCGAGGACTAGCGGGGGGGTCACCGGGGAGCTGTTTTTT. Protein sequence: CASSARTSGGVTGELFF.